Detailed here is one T cell receptor (beta chain). Its antigen is not identified. With 60 Vbeta and 13 Jbeta primers, the PCR was carried out. The repertoire was sequenced with immunoSEQ multiplex PCR; TCRdb's copy has only in-frame clones and lacks some. The sample yields 150,000 to 200,000 clones, about four fifths seen once. CDR3 length equals 15 residues. With 4 bases removed from V and 0 bases from J, the gap between germline ends came to 9 bases. Germline loops: CDR1 SNHLY, CDR2 FYNNEI. This sample is drawn from a study of cytomegalovirus exposure and HLA in healthy donors. Study context: A data release that came early held 75 million to 85 million unique TCRs from HLA-typed donors. Study findings and constraints: The productive fraction for most TCR beta V segments was about 87% or about 30% in an earlier analysis. TCR beta chains numbering about 160 were designated cytomegalovirus-associated. Reports state that TCR beta sequences accurately predicted most subjects' HLA-A and HLA-B alleles.

Sequencing was performed on PBMCs. The chain couples TRBV2 to TRBJ2-2; D possibly corresponds to TRBD1 (5 bases). The sequence was collected from a woman in her forties or fifties in good health and CMV-seronegative. Written as DNA, the CDR3 is TGTGCCAGCAGTGGTCAGGGTACGAACACCGGGGAGCTGTTTTTT. Translating gives CASSGQGTNTGELFF.